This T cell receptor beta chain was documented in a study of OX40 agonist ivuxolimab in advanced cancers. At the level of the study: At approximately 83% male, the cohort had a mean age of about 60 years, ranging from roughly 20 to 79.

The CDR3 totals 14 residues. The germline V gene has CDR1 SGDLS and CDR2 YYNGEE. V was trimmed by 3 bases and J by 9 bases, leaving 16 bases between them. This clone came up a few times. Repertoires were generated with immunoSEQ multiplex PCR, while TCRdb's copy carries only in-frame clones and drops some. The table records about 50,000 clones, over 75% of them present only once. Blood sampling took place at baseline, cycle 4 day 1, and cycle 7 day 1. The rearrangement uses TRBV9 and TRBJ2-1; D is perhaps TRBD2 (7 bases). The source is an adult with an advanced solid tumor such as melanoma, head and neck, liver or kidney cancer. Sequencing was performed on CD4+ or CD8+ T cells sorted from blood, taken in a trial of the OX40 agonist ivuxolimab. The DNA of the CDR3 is TGTGCCAGCAGCGCGAGCGGGACGGGGGCTGAGCAGTTCTTC. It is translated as CASSASGTGAEQFF.